This is a list of T cell receptor beta chains from one sample in a study of blood T cell repertoires in COVID-19. Sequenced by immunoSEQ multiplex PCR; TCRdb stores in-frame clones only, minus some. Of about 20,000 clones in the sample, roughly 89% were seen once. Sequencing was carried out using peripheral blood. All receptors come from a woman aged 55-69 years with active COVID-19. Each CDR3 is given with its conserved first and last residue. A D gene is named only where the DNA matches it firmly. Rows give clone size only sometimes, using once, few, many, or a class for an expanded clone.

J gene: TRBJ2-5
V gene: TRBV27
clone size: -
D gene: TRBD2
CDR3 DNA: TGTGCCAGCAGTTTAACCCAAGCGGGGGGAACCGGGGCCCAGTACTTC
CDR3 protein: CASSLTQAGGTGAQYF

J gene: TRBJ1-2
V gene: TRBV27
clone size: once
D gene: TRBD1
CDR3 DNA: TGTGCCAGCAGTACCGGGACAGGGGGCCACTATGGCTACACCTTC
CDR3 protein: CASSTGTGGHYGYTF

J gene: TRBJ2-3
V gene: TRBV11-2
clone size: once
D gene: TRBD2
CDR3 DNA: TGTGCCAGCAGTCCGACCACACAGCGGGGAAGCACAGATACGCAGTATTTT
CDR3 protein: CASSPTTQRGSTDTQYF

J gene: TRBJ2-5
V gene: TRBV4-1
clone size: -
D gene: -
CDR3 DNA: TGCGCCAGCAGCCAAGATCCGGGGACAAAAGAGACCCAGTACTTC
CDR3 protein: CASSQDPGTKETQYF

J gene: TRBJ2-3
V gene: TRBV7-6
clone size: -
D gene: -
CDR3 DNA: TGTGCCAGCAAGCCTATCAGGGGTCCCTCCACAGATACGCAGTATTTT
CDR3 protein: CASKPIRGPSTDTQYF

J gene: TRBJ1-2
V gene: TRBV19
clone size: -
D gene: TRBD1
CDR3 DNA: TGTGCCAGTAGTATGGCAGGGGGATATGGCTACACCTTC
CDR3 protein: CASSMAGGYGYTF

J gene: TRBJ1-5
V gene: TRBV10-3
clone size: few
D gene: -
CDR3 DNA: TGTGCCATCAGTGAAGCGGGAGGCGGACAGCCCCAGCATTTT
CDR3 protein: CAISEAGGGQPQHF

J gene: TRBJ1-6
V gene: TRBV5-1
clone size: -
D gene: TRBD1
CDR3 DNA: TGCGCCAGCACGGTCGGGGGGACAGGGGATTCACCCCTCCACTTT
CDR3 protein: CASTVGGTGDSPLHF

J gene: TRBJ1-2
V gene: TRBV5-5
clone size: once
D gene: -
CDR3 DNA: TGTGCCAGCAGCCCCGCCTTCCAAGCCGGCTATGGCTACACCTTC
CDR3 protein: CASSPAFQAGYGYTF

J gene: TRBJ2-6
V gene: TRBV12-3/TRBV12-4
clone size: -
D gene: -
CDR3 DNA: TGTGCCAGCAGGAAAACCGGGACTTACGTCCTGACTTTC
CDR3 protein: CASRKTGTYVLTF

J gene: TRBJ1-6
V gene: TRBV6-1
clone size: -
D gene: -
CDR3 DNA: TGTGCCAGCAGTGACCCGACAGGATTGGGATCACCCCTCCACTTT
CDR3 protein: CASSDPTGLGSPLHF

J gene: TRBJ2-5
V gene: TRBV7-2
clone size: -
D gene: TRBD1
CDR3 DNA: TGTGCCAGCAGCTTTACAGGGGTGAGAGAGACCCAGTACTTC
CDR3 protein: CASSFTGVRETQYF

J gene: TRBJ1-6
V gene: TRBV6-5
clone size: -
D gene: -
CDR3 DNA: TGTGCCAGCCGGTCGACGGCCGGGAGGAATTCACCCCTCCACTTT
CDR3 protein: CASRSTAGRNSPLHF

J gene: TRBJ2-3
V gene: TRBV6-2/TRBV6-3
clone size: -
D gene: -
CDR3 DNA: TGTGCCAGCAGCAGACAACAGGGTCGGGATACGCAGTATTTT
CDR3 protein: CASSRQQGRDTQYF

J gene: TRBJ1-2
V gene: TRBV5-4
clone size: once
D gene: TRBD1
CDR3 DNA: TGTGCCAGCAGCCGCCGAGGACAGGGAAGGGGCTACACCTTC
CDR3 protein: CASSRRGQGRGYTF

J gene: TRBJ1-5
V gene: TRBV10-2
clone size: -
D gene: TRBD1
CDR3 DNA: TGCGCCAGCAGTGAGTCGACAGGGTATCAGCCCCAGCATTTT
CDR3 protein: CASSESTGYQPQHF

J gene: TRBJ1-2
V gene: TRBV19
clone size: -
D gene: -
CDR3 DNA: TGTGCCAGTAAGGCACTATCAGCCTATGGCTACACCTTC
CDR3 protein: CASKALSAYGYTF

J gene: TRBJ2-4
V gene: TRBV28
clone size: -
D gene: -
CDR3 DNA: TGTGCCAGCAGTTTGAGCATTAGTTCGGCCAAAAACATTCAGTACTTC
CDR3 protein: CASSLSISSAKNIQYF

J gene: TRBJ1-2
V gene: TRBV5-6
clone size: -
D gene: -
CDR3 DNA: TGTGCCAGCAGCTTACGGACGTGGGGGACAACCCACTATGGCTACACCTTC
CDR3 protein: CASSLRTWGTTHYGYTF

J gene: TRBJ1-1
V gene: TRBV7-8
clone size: -
D gene: TRBD1
CDR3 DNA: TGTGCCAGCAATACCCCGACAGGGGCCCATAACACTGAAGCTTTCTTT
CDR3 protein: CASNTPTGAHNTEAFF

J gene: TRBJ2-2
V gene: TRBV5-5
clone size: -
D gene: TRBD2
CDR3 DNA: TGTGCCAGCAGCTTGGACTTTTTTGGACTAGGGGCGAACACCGGGGAGCTGTTTTTT
CDR3 protein: CASSLDFFGLGANTGELFF

J gene: TRBJ1-2
V gene: TRBV6-1
clone size: -
D gene: -
CDR3 DNA: TGTGCCAGCAGTGAAACAGCTAACTATGGCTACACCTTC
CDR3 protein: CASSETANYGYTF

J gene: TRBJ2-4
V gene: TRBV19
clone size: -
D gene: TRBD1
CDR3 DNA: TGTGCCAGTAGTATACGACAGGGGGGTTTTCAGTACTTC
CDR3 protein: CASSIRQGGFQYF

J gene: TRBJ1-1
V gene: TRBV5-1
clone size: -
D gene: TRBD1
CDR3 DNA: TGCGCCAGCAGCCCGGGGACAGGGAACACTGAAGCTTTCTTT
CDR3 protein: CASSPGTGNTEAFF

J gene: TRBJ2-2
V gene: TRBV7-2
clone size: -
D gene: TRBD2
CDR3 DNA: TGTGCCAGCAGCCCCACGGGACTAGCGGGGCGTACCGGGGAGCTGTTTTTT
CDR3 protein: CASSPTGLAGRTGELFF

J gene: TRBJ2-5
V gene: TRBV9
clone size: -
D gene: -
CDR3 DNA: TGTGCCAGCAGCCCGGCTGGGAGGGGGCAAGAGACCCAGTACTTC
CDR3 protein: CASSPAGRGQETQYF

J gene: TRBJ2-2
V gene: TRBV6-6
clone size: -
D gene: -
CDR3 DNA: TGTGCCAGCAGAAGGGGGAACACCGGGGAGCTGTTTTTT
CDR3 protein: CASRRGNTGELFF

J gene: TRBJ1-1
V gene: TRBV4-1
clone size: once
D gene: -
CDR3 DNA: TGCGCCAGCAGCCAAGTACCAGATCACACTGAAGCTTTCTTT
CDR3 protein: CASSQVPDHTEAFF

J gene: TRBJ1-1
V gene: TRBV11-2
clone size: -
D gene: -
CDR3 DNA: TGTGCCAGCAGCTTTAGAGGGCTGACTGAAGCTTTCTTT
CDR3 protein: CASSFRGLTEAFF

J gene: TRBJ2-6
V gene: TRBV19
clone size: -
D gene: TRBD1
CDR3 DNA: TGTGCCAGTAGTATAGTGGGACAGGGCCCGGGGGGGGCCAACGTCCTGACTTTC
CDR3 protein: CASSIVGQGPGGANVLTF

J gene: TRBJ1-5
V gene: TRBV6-1
clone size: -
D gene: -
CDR3 DNA: TGTGCCAGCAGTGAAGCAGGGGGAGTTTATCAGCCCCAGCATTTT
CDR3 protein: CASSEAGGVYQPQHF